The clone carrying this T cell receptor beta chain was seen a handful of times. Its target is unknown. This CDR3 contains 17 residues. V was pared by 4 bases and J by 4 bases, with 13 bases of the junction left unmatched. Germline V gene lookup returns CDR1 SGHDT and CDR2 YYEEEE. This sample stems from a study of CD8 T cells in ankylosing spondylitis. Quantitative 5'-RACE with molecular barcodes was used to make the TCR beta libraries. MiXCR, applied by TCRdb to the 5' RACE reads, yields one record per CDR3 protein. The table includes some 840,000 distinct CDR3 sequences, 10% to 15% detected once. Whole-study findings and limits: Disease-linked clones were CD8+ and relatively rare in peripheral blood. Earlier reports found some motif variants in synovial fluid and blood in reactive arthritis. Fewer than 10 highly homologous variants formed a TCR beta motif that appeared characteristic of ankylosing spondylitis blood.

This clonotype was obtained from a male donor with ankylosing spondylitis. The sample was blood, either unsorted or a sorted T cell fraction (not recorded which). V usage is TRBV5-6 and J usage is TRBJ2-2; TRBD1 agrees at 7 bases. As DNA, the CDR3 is TGTGCCAGCAGCCCGGCGCACACAGGGGATCTCACCGGGGAGCTGTTTTTT. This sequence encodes CASSPAHTGDLTGELFF.